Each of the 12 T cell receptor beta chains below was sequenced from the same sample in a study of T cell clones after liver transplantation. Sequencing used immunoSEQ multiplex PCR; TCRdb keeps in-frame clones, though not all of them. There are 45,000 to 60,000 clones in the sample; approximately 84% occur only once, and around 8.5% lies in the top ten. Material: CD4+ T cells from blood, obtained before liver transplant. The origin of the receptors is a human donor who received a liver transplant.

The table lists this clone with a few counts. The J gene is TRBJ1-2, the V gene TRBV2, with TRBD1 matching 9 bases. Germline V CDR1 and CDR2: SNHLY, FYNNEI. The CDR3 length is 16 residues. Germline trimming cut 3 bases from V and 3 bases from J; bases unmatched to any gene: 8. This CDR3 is CASSENRGRNDYGYTF. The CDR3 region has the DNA TGTGCCAGCAGTGAGAACAGGGGGCGTAATGACTATGGCTACACCTTC. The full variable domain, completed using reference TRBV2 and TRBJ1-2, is EPEVTQTPSHQVTQMGQEVILRCVPISNHLYFYWYRQILGQKVEFLVSFYNNEISEKSEIFDDQFSVERPDGSNFTLKIRSTKLEDSAMYFCASSENRGRNDYGYTFGSGTRLTVV.

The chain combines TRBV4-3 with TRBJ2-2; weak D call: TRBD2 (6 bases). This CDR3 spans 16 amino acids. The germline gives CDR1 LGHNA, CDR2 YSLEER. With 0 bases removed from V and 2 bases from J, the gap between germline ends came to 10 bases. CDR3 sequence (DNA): TGCGCCAGCAGCCAAGAAACTAGCCGTAACACCGGGGAGCTGTTTTTT. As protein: CASSQETSRNTGELFF.

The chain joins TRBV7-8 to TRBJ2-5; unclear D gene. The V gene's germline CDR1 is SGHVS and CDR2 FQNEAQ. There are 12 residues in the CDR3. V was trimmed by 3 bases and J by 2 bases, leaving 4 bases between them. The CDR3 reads CASSFGQETQYF. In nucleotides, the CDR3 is TGTGCCAGCAGCTTCGGGCAAGAGACCCAGTACTTC.

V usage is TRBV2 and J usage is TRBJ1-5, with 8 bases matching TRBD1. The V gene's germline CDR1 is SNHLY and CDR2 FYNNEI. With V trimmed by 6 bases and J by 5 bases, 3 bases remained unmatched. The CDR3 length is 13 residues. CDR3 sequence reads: CASRSDRDQPQHF. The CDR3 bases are TGTGCCAGCAGATCGGACAGGGATCAGCCCCAGCATTTT.

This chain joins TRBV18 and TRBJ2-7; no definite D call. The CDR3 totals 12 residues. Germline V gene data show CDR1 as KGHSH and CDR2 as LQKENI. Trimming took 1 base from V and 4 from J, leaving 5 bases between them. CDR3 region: CASSPRAYEQYF. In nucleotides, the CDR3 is TGTGCCAGCTCACCACGGGCTTACGAGCAGTACTTC.

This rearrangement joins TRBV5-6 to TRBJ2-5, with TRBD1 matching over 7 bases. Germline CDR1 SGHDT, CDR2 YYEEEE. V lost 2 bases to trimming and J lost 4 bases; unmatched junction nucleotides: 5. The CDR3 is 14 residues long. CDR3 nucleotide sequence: TGTGCCAGCAGCTTTGGGACAGCACTAGAGACCCAGTACTTC. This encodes CASSFGTALETQYF. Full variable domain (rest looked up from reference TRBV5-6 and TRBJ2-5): DAGVTQSPTHLIKTRGQQVTLRCSPKSGHDTVSWYQQALGQGPQFIFQYYEEEERQRGNFPDRFSGHQFPNYSSELNVNALLLGDSALYLCASSFGTALETQYFGPGTRLLVL.

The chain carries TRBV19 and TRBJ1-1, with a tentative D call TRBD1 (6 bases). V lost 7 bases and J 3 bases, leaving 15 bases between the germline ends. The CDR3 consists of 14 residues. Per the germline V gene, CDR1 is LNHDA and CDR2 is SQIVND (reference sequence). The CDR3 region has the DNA TGTGCCAGTACCATACAGGGTCGTCACACTGAAGCTTTCTTT. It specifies CASTIQGRHTEAFF.

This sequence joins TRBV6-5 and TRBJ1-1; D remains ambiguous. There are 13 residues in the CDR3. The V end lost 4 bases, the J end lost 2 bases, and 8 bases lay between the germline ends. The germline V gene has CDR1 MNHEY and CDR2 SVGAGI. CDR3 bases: TGTGCCAGCAGTTCACAGATTAACACTGAAGCTTTCTTT. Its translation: CASSSQINTEAFF.

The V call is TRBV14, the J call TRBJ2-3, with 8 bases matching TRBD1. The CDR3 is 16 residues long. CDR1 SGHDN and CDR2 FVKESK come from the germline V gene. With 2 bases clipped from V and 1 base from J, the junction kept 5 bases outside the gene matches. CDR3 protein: CASSQRPGQGTDTQYF. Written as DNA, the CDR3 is TGTGCCAGCAGCCAACGCCCGGGACAGGGCACAGATACGCAGTATTTT.

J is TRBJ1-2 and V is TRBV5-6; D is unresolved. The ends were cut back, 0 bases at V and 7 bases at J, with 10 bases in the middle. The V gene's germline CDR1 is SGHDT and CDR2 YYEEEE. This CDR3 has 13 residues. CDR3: CASSLGRRGGYTF. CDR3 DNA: TGTGCCAGCAGCTTGGGCAGGCGGGGTGGCTACACCTTC. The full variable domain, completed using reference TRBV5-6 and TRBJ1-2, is DAGVTQSPTHLIKTRGQQVTLRCSPKSGHDTVSWYQQALGQGPQFIFQYYEEEERQRGNFPDRFSGHQFPNYSSELNVNALLLGDSALYLCASSLGRRGGYTFGSGTRLTVV.

The CDR3 here is CASSQDRGTGELFF. Written as DNA, the CDR3 is TGCGCCAGCAGCCAAGATCGGGGGACCGGGGAGCTGTTTTTT. The V call is TRBV4-3, the J call TRBJ2-2; tentatively, D is TRBD2 (6 bases). The germline gives CDR1 LGHNA, CDR2 YSLEER. The germline V and J ends were trimmed by 0 bases and 5 bases, with 7 bases remaining between them. The CDR3 is 14 residues long.

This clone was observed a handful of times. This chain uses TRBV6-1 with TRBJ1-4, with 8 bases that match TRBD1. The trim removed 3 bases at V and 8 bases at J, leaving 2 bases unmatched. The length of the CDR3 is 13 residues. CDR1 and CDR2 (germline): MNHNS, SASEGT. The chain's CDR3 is CASSEDRAEKLFF. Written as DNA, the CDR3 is TGTGCCAGCAGTGAGGACAGGGCCGAAAAACTGTTTTTT.